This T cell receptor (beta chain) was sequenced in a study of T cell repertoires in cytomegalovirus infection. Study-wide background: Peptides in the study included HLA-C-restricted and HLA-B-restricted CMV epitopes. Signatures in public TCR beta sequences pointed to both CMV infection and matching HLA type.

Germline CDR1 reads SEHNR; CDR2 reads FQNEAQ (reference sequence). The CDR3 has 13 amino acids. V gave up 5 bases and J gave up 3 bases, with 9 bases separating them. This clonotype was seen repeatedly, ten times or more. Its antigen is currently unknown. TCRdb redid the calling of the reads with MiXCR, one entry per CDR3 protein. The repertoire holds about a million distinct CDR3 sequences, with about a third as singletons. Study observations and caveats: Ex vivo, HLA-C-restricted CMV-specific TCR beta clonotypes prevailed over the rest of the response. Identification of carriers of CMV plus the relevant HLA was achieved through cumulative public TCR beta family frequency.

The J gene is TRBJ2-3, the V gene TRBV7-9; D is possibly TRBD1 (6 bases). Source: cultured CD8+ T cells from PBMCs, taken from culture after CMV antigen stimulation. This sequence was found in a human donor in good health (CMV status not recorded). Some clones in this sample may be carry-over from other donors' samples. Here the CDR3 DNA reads TGTGCCAGCAGCCCTCAGGGGACAGATACGCAGTATTTT. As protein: CASSPQGTDTQYF.